The sequence of this TCR beta chain was determined in a study of control samples from healthy donors and cancer patients. This clone appeared a few times. Trimming took off 4 bases at V and 1 base at J, with 10 bases between the two ends. Germline CDR1 and CDR2: SGHRS and YFSETQ. The CDR3 is made up of 14 amino acids. Profiled with immunoSEQ multiplex PCR; TCRdb holds only in-frame clones, not every one. The sample has 9,500 to 15,000 clones, around nine tenths seen once. Sequencing was carried out using formalin-fixed, paraffin-embedded tissue. V is TRBV5-1 and J is TRBJ2-3; perhaps D is TRBD1 or TRBD2 (5 bases each). The TCR originated in a male donor with melanoma. In DNA form, the CDR3 reads TGCGCCAGCAGCGAGTTGGGGGGCACAGATACGCAGTATTTT. As protein: CASSELGGTDTQYF.